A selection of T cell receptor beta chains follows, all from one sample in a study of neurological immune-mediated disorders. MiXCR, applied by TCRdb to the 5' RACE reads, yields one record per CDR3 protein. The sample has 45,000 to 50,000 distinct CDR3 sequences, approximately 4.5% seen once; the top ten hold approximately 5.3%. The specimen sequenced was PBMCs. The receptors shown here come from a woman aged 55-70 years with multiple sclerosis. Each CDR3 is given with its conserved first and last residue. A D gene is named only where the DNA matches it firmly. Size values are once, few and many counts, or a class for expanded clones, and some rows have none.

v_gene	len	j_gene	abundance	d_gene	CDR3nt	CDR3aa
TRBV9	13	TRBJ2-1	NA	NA	TGTGCCAGCAGCGTATCTATGCACAATGAGCAGTTCTTC	CASSVSMHNEQFF
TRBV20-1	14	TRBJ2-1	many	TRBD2	TGCAGTGCTAGGGCTAGCGGGGCCTACAATGAGCAGTTCTTC	CSARASGAYNEQFF
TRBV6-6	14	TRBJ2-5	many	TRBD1	TGTGCCAGCAGACCCGGACAGGGGCAAGAGACCCAGTACTTC	CASRPGQGQETQYF
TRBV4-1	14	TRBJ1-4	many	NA	TGCGCCAGCAGCCATTCGAGGGAGCCAGGAAAACTGTTTTTT	CASSHSREPGKLFF
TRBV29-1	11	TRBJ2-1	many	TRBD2	TGCAGCGTTGAAGCGGGCGGGAGTACGTTCTTC	CSVEAGGSTFF
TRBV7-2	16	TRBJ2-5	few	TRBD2	TGTGCCAGCAGTTGGAGCCGACTAGCGGATGGGGAGACCCAGTACTTC	CASSWSRLADGETQYF
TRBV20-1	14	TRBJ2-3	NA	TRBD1	TGCAGTGCTGACCGGGACAGATCCACAGATACGCAGTATTTT	CSADRDRSTDTQYF
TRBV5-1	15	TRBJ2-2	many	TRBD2	TGCGCCAGCAGCTTGAGCGGGGCGGACACCGGGGAGCTGTTTTTT	CASSLSGADTGELFF
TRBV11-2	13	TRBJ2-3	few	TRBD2	TGTGCCAGCAGACTAGCGGGGGGAGATACGCAGTATTTT	CASRLAGGDTQYF
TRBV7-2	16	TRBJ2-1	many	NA	TGTGCCAGCAGCTATACGGGACCTTGGGGGGCCAATGAGCAGTTCTTC	CASSYTGPWGANEQFF
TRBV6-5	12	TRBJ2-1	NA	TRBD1	TGTGCCAGCAGCCGGGGACAGGGAGAGCAGTTCTTC	CASSRGQGEQFF